This T cell receptor beta chain is from a study of T cell responses to AZD1222 COVID-19 vaccine. The count of this clone is one. The assay was immunoSEQ multiplex PCR, and TCRdb's table has in-frame clones only and misses some. Of under 95,000 clones in the sample, approximately 90% were seen once. V was cut by 5 bases and J by 7 bases, with 20 bases left in between. There are 16 residues in the CDR3. Per germline, CDR1 SGHVS and CDR2 FQNEAQ. The source was peripheral blood, collected on day 0 of AZD1222 vaccination. This sequence was found in an adult in good health. The chain uses TRBV7-8 and TRBJ2-2; the D gene is possibly TRBD2 (7 bases). In DNA, the CDR3 is TGTGCCAGCAGCCGGGGGGCGGTGCCGAGTATCGGGGAGCTGTTTTTT. Its protein product is CASSRGAVPSIGELFF.